This T cell receptor beta chain originates from a study of T cells in Graves' hyperthyroidism and ophthalmopathy. Regions amplified from RNA transcripts were the TCR beta CDR3 regions. The HTBI set primed first-round TCR CDR3 RT-PCR. TCRdb recomputed calls from the multiplex PCR reads with MiXCR, one row per CDR3 protein. The table includes approximately 490,000 distinct CDR3 sequences, approximately 23% detected once. Duration under 3 months, a NOSPECS grade of at least 4, and a Clinical Activity Score of at least 3 characterized the ophthalmopathy patients. The PBMCs were taken from around 9.1 ml of fresh peripheral blood. Study conclusions and caveats: Separation of ophthalmopathy from stable hyperthyroidism was achieved by a 13 V-J model.

The trim removed 4 bases at V and 2 bases at J, leaving 5 bases unmatched. The germline CDR1 and CDR2 sequences are MRHNA and SNTAGT. The CDR3 has 16 residues. As regards this clonotype: Its matching antigen is unknown.

The chain employs TRBV6-4 and TRBJ2-6; 7 nucleotides agree with TRBD1. This TCR was recovered from a woman aged 65 to 85 with Graves' ophthalmopathy. Specimen: blood. For the CDR3, the DNA is TGTGCCAGCAGTGCCCGAACAGGGGCTGGGGCCAACGTCCTGACTTTC. Amino acids: CASSARTGAGANVLTF.